This is a list of T cell receptor beta chains from one sample in a study of metastatic and nonmetastatic thyroid tumors. TCRdb re-clonotyped the PCR reads through MiXCR. The profile covers 20,000 to 25,000 clones, with 15% to 18% appearing a single time and under 20% taken by the ten largest. Sequences were obtained from blood. These receptors were taken from a female donor with papillary thyroid cancer or a benign thyroid nodule (not recorded which). Some clones in this sample may be carry-over from other donors' samples. The CDR3 runs from the conserved cysteine through the conserved F or W. D genes are given only for firm matches. For some rows the clone size is stated as once, few or many, or as a class when expanded; others skip it.

D,size,V,J,CDR3,DNA
-,medium-sized,TRBV10-1,TRBJ1-6,CASIKGNSPLHF,TGCGCCAGCATTAAGGGGAATTCACCCCTCCACTTT
TRBD1,-,TRBV6-1,TRBJ2-7,CASSITGAPYEQYF,TGTGCCAGCAGCATTACAGGGGCCCCCTACGAGCAGTACTTC
-,many,TRBV24-1,TRBJ1-2,CATSDSTSSAALNYGYTF,TGTGCCACCAGTGATTCGACCAGTTCGGCAGCCCTTAACTATGGCTACACCTTC
-,many,TRBV2,TRBJ1-1,CASTSGFGTEAFF,TGTGCCAGCACCTCAGGGTTTGGAACTGAAGCTTTCTTT
-,many,TRBV20-1,TRBJ2-5,CSARDSGKGEETQYF,TGCAGTGCTAGAGATTCGGGGAAGGGGGAAGAGACCCAGTACTTC
TRBD1,many,TRBV7-6,TRBJ1-1,CASSHRQGDTEAFF,TGTGCCAGCAGCCACCGACAGGGTGATACTGAAGCTTTCTTT
-,many,TRBV10-2,TRBJ1-2,CASSEADYGYTF,TGCGCCAGCAGTGAGGCGGACTATGGCTACACCTTC
-,many,TRBV30,TRBJ1-3,CALTPGSSGNTIYF,TGTGCCTTGACTCCAGGGAGCTCTGGAAACACCATATATTTT
-,many,TRBV2,TRBJ1-1,CASSEGINTEAFF,TGTGCCAGCAGCGAGGGGATTAACACTGAAGCTTTCTTT
-,many,TRBV7-8,TRBJ2-5,CASSERRTQETQYF,TGTGCCAGCAGCGAGAGGAGGACCCAAGAGACCCAGTACTTC
-,few,TRBV28,TRBJ2-1,CESSFPAVLNEQFF,TGTGAAAGCAGTTTTCCGGCGGTTCTCAATGAGCAGTTCTTC
-,-,TRBV4-3,TRBJ2-5,CASSQEVSQETQYF,TGCGCCAGCAGCCAAGAGGTCAGTCAAGAGACCCAGTACTTC
-,-,TRBV5-1,TRBJ1-4,CASSLRSPGTNEKLFF,TGCGCCAGCAGCTTGAGGTCCCCGGGGACTAATGAAAAACTGTTTTTT
TRBD2,-,TRBV14,TRBJ2-1,CASSQEETSGIDEQFF,TGTGCCAGCAGCCAAGAGGAGACTAGCGGGATAGATGAGCAGTTCTTC
-,-,TRBV15,TRBJ2-7,CATSREQYF,TGTGCCACCAGCAGAGAGCAGTACTTC
-,medium-sized,TRBV4-2,TRBJ1-2,CASSHSAGIDGYTF,TGTGCCAGCAGCCATTCCGCGGGAATCGATGGCTACACCTTC
-,-,TRBV3-1,TRBJ1-2,CASSQGKSGYTF,TGTGCCAGCAGCCAAGGAAAGTCTGGCTACACCTTC
-,many,TRBV5-5,TRBJ1-1,CASSEGTPNTEAFF,TGTGCCAGCAGCGAGGGGACACCGAACACTGAAGCTTTCTTT
TRBD2,-,TRBV5-1,TRBJ2-2,CASSLTSGVNTGELFF,TGCGCCAGCAGCCTGACTAGCGGGGTAAACACCGGGGAGCTGTTTTTT
TRBD1,-,TRBV28,TRBJ1-2,CASSLDRGRLRGYTF,TGTGCCAGCAGTTTGGACAGGGGACGATTACGTGGCTACACCTTC
-,medium-sized,TRBV6-1,TRBJ2-3,CASRTVTDTQYF,TGTGCCAGCAGGACCGTCACAGATACGCAGTATTTT
TRBD1,many,TRBV10-2,TRBJ1-3,CASMEGAGNTIYF,TGCGCCAGCATGGAGGGGGCAGGAAACACCATATATTTT
TRBD2,many,TRBV7-8,TRBJ2-2,CASTQSGSGELFF,TGTGCCAGCACTCAAAGCGGGAGCGGGGAGCTGTTTTTT
-,once,TRBV20-1,TRBJ1-1,CSAPAEITEAFF,TGCAGTGCTCCGGCAGAGATCACTGAAGCTTTCTTT
-,many,TRBV20-1,TRBJ2-3,CSARRDTQYF,TGCAGTGCTAGAAGAGATACGCAGTATTTT
-,-,TRBV28,TRBJ1-2,CASSSAGRLDYGYTF,TGTGCCAGCAGTTCTGCAGGACGACTTGACTATGGCTACACCTTC
TRBD1,medium-sized,TRBV28,TRBJ1-2,CASSLFGQGPHGYTF,TGTGCCAGCAGTTTGTTTGGACAGGGGCCACATGGCTACACCTTC
-,many,TRBV6-4,TRBJ2-3,CASSLQGGGVDTQYF,TGTGCCAGCAGCCTCCAAGGAGGCGGGGTCGATACGCAGTATTTT
TRBD2,-,TRBV20-1,TRBJ2-2,CSARDLAGGAGELFF,TGCAGTGCTAGAGACCTAGCGGGAGGGGCCGGGGAGCTGTTTTTT
TRBD1,many,TRBV20-1,TRBJ2-7,CSATLQGARYEQYF,TGCAGTGCTACCCTCCAGGGGGCACGCTACGAGCAGTACTTC
-,medium-sized,TRBV19,TRBJ1-2,CASSPITPNGYTF,TGTGCCAGTAGTCCTATCACACCGAATGGCTACACCTTC
TRBD2,-,TRBV24-1,TRBJ2-1,CATSSRIPTSGQNEQFF,TGTGCCACCAGTTCCCGTATCCCGACTAGCGGGCAAAATGAGCAGTTCTTC
TRBD1,-,TRBV19,TRBJ1-2,CASSIQGGVYGYTF,TGTGCCAGTAGTATACAAGGGGGCGTTTATGGCTACACCTTC
TRBD2,few,TRBV3-1,TRBJ2-3,CASSLGGLAGVGDTQYF,TGTGCCAGCAGCCTTGGAGGACTAGCGGGAGTGGGAGATACGCAGTATTTT
-,few,TRBV6-2/TRBV6-3,TRBJ2-7,CASRLEGGAQYEQYF,TGTGCCAGCAGATTAGAAGGGGGGGCCCAATACGAGCAGTACTTC
-,many,TRBV7-2,TRBJ1-1,CASGLTGHPEAFF,TGTGCCAGCGGACTAACAGGGCATCCGGAAGCTTTCTTT
TRBD1,many,TRBV20-1,TRBJ1-4,CSATQGGSFITEKLFF,TGCAGTGCTACCCAGGGGGGCTCTTTCATTACTGAAAAACTGTTTTTT
-,-,TRBV11-2,TRBJ2-1,CASSLVLSYNEQFF,TGTGCCAGCAGCTTAGTTCTGTCCTACAATGAGCAGTTCTTC
-,once,TRBV4-3,TRBJ2-7,CASSQDYRQAYEQYF,TGCGCCAGCAGCCAAGATTATCGACAAGCCTACGAGCAGTACTTC
TRBD2,many,TRBV20-1,TRBJ2-2,CSARTSGRAAGELFF,TGCAGTGCTCGGACTAGCGGGAGGGCCGCCGGGGAGCTGTTTTTT
TRBD1,many,TRBV13,TRBJ1-2,CASSLTGGDYGYTF,TGTGCCAGCAGCCTCACAGGGGGCGATTATGGCTACACCTTC
TRBD1,many,TRBV6-1,TRBJ2-3,CASSEVTGGIGTDTQYF,TGTGCCAGCAGTGAAGTCACAGGGGGTATCGGCACAGATACGCAGTATTTT
-,few,TRBV19,TRBJ2-3,CASSLRRDGADTQYF,TGTGCCAGTAGTCTGCGGAGGGACGGGGCCGATACGCAGTATTTT
-,many,TRBV5-4,TRBJ2-5,CASSTTGTLNEKTQYF,TGTGCCAGCAGCACGACCGGGACTTTAAACGAAAAGACCCAGTACTTC
-,many,TRBV20-1,TRBJ1-6,CSASGPPWGSPLHF,TGCAGTGCTAGTGGGCCCCCCTGGGGTTCACCCCTCCACTTT
-,many,TRBV7-2,TRBJ2-7,CASSLGRGGQNEQYF,TGTGCCAGCAGCTTAGGGCGGGGAGGACAGAACGAGCAGTACTTC
-,few,TRBV4-1,TRBJ2-5,CASSSLETKQETQYF,TGCGCCAGCAGCTCTCTAGAAACGAAACAAGAGACCCAGTACTTC
-,-,TRBV11-2,TRBJ1-5,CASSPGGGRSNQPQHF,TGTGCCAGCAGCCCCGGGGGGGGGAGAAGCAATCAGCCCCAGCATTTT
-,-,TRBV19,TRBJ1-1,CASSGTPNTEAFF,TGTGCCAGTTCGGGGACCCCGAACACTGAAGCTTTCTTT
TRBD1,medium-sized,TRBV6-1,TRBJ1-2,CASSTRDRAHYGYTF,TGTGCCAGCAGCACCCGGGACAGGGCCCACTATGGCTACACCTTC
-,many,TRBV12-3/TRBV12-4,TRBJ2-3,CASSLGPADTDTQYF,TGTGCCAGCAGTTTAGGGCCAGCAGACACAGATACGCAGTATTTT
-,-,TRBV4-1,TRBJ1-1,CASSPRFGEAFF,TGCGCCAGCAGCCCCAGGTTTGGGGAAGCTTTCTTT
TRBD1,-,TRBV5-1,TRBJ1-6,CASSLVLTGAYNSPLHF,TGCGCCAGCAGCTTGGTGTTAACAGGGGCCTATAATTCACCCCTCCACTTT
TRBD2,-,TRBV28,TRBJ2-7,CASSMTSGGYEQYF,TGTGCCAGCAGCATGACTAGCGGGGGGTACGAGCAGTACTTC
-,few,TRBV12-3/TRBV12-4,TRBJ2-7,CASSLVRYEQYF,TGTGCCAGCAGTTTAGTTAGGTACGAGCAGTACTTC